These 23 T cell receptor beta chains share one sample of origin, sequenced in a study of T cell responses to AZD1222 COVID-19 vaccine. Only in-frame clones appear in the TCRdb table, and some are missing; sequencing was by immunoSEQ multiplex PCR. The sample has under 40,000 clones, around 78% seen once. The sequencing used peripheral blood, collected 28 days after the second AZD1222 dose. Receptor source: an adult who received the AZD1222 COVID-19 vaccine.

The chain combines TRBV3-1 (or the pseudogene TRBV3-2) with TRBJ1-2; D is perhaps TRBD1 (6 bases). The germline V gene encodes CDR1 LGHDT and CDR2 YNNKEL (reference sequence). V was pared by 3 bases and J by 5 bases, with 10 bases between. This CDR3 has 13 residues. CDR3 sequence reads: CASSQDSQYGYTF. DNA for the CDR3: TGTGCCAGCAGCCAGGACAGCCAGTATGGCTACACCTTC.

The chain recombines TRBV5-1 with TRBJ2-5; TRBD2 matches 15 bases. Germline CDR1 is SGHRS and CDR2 is YFSETQ. Trimming removed 3 bases from V and 5 bases from J; junction bases left unmatched: 5. The CDR3 has 16 amino acids. CDR3 in DNA: TGCGCCAGCAGCTCAGGACTAGCGGGGGGGCTGGAGACCCAGTACTTC. Encoded protein: CASSSGLAGGLETQYF. Together with reference TRBV5-1 and TRBJ2-5, the CDR3 gives the full variable domain: KAGVTQTPRYLIKTRGQQVTLSCSPISGHRSVSWYQQTPGQGLQFLFEYFSETQRNKGNFPGRFSGRQFSNSRSEMNVSTLELGDSALYLCASSSGLAGGLETQYFGPGTRLLVL.

The CDR3 region has the DNA TGCGCCAGCAGCTCGGGGACAGACTACAATCAGCCCCAGCATTTT. Translated, it gives CASSSGTDYNQPQHF. This chain uses TRBV5-1 with TRBJ1-5; 7 nucleotides agree with TRBD1. The CDR3 runs to 15 residues. V dropped 3 bases and J dropped 3; count of bases not matched to a gene: 6. From germline, CDR1 is SGHRS and CDR2 YFSETQ.

The chain carries TRBV19 and TRBJ1-4; TRBD1 is a possible D gene (5 bases). Germline-derived CDR1 and CDR2 are LNHDA and SQIVND (reference sequence). Trimming took 7 bases from V and 8 from J, leaving 14 bases between them. This CDR3 contains 13 residues. DNA for the CDR3: TGTGCCAGTAACGGGGACCTTAGAGAAAAACTGTTTTTT. It codes for CASNGDLREKLFF. Looking up the rest from reference TRBV19 and TRBJ1-4 gives the full variable domain: DGGITQSPKYLFRKEGQNVTLSCEQNLNHDAMYWYRQDPGQGLRLIYYSQIVNDFQKGDIAEGYSVSREKKESFPLTVTSAQKNPTAFYLCASNGDLREKLFFGSGTQLSVL.

This chain joins TRBV10-3 and TRBJ1-2; 7 bases match TRBD1. In germline, CDR1 is ENHRY, CDR2 SYGVKD. Trimming removed 2 bases from V and 0 bases from J; junction bases left unmatched: 0. CDR3 size: 14 residues. This CDR3 reads CAISEGTANYGYTF. Written as DNA, the CDR3 is TGTGCCATCAGTGAGGGGACAGCTAACTATGGCTACACCTTC.

The chain recombines TRBV3-1 (or the pseudogene TRBV3-2) with TRBJ1-6; possibly TRBD1 for D (5 bases). Deletions cut 4 bases from V and 6 bases from J, with 10 bases between. CDR1 LGHDT and CDR2 YNNKEL come from the germline V gene (reference sequence). The CDR3 loop spans 14 amino acids. For the CDR3, the DNA is TGTGCCAGCAGCCTTACTGGGACTAATTCACCCCTCCACTTT. Translated: CASSLTGTNSPLHF.

The J gene is TRBJ2-2, the V gene TRBV7-9; possibly TRBD1 for D (6 bases). This CDR3 has 15 amino acids. CDR1 is SEHNR, CDR2 FQNEAQ, per germline (reference sequence). Between the trimmed V and J ends, which lost 7 bases and 6 bases, there was a span of 18 bases. DNA for the CDR3: TGTGCCAGCATCCCCCAGCGGCAGGGGTCCGGGGAGCTGTTTTTT. This translates into CASIPQRQGSGELFF.

The J gene is TRBJ2-7, the V gene TRBV10-3; possibly TRBD1 for D (6 bases). V was cut by 2 bases and J by 4 bases, with 12 bases left in between. The CDR3 consists of 14 residues. Germline values: CDR1 ENHRY, CDR2 SYGVKD. The CDR3 DNA reads as TGTGCCATCAGTGAGCCAGTACAGGGTTACGAGCAGTACTTC. Its protein is CAISEPVQGYEQYF.

The chain links TRBV19 to TRBJ1-5; D remains ambiguous. Germline CDR1 LNHDA, CDR2 SQIVND (reference sequence). This CDR3 has 14 residues. V was cut by 8 bases and J by 2 bases, with 13 bases left in between. CDR3 protein: CASLDVGGNQPQHF. The CDR3 DNA reads TGTGCCAGTCTCGACGTCGGGGGCAATCAGCCCCAGCATTTT.

This clone has more than one count but fewer than ten. The chain employs TRBV7-2 and TRBJ2-7; tentatively, D is TRBD2 (6 bases). V lost 1 base to trimming and J lost 5 bases, with 18 bases between them. This CDR3 region has 16 residues. Germline V gene sequence: CDR1 SGHTA, CDR2 FQGNSA. The CDR3 nucleotides read TGTGCCAGCAGCTTAGAAGGGGCGGGGTTTGGGAACGAGCAGTACGTC. Translation gives CASSLEGAGFGNEQYV.

This clone was picked up a small number of times. The chain combines TRBV19 with TRBJ1-1; perhaps TRBD1 as D (6 bases). CDR1 and CDR2 from the germline V gene are LNHDA and SQIVND (reference sequence). The CDR3 extends over 15 amino acids. V gave up 2 bases and J gave up 2 bases, with 12 bases separating them. The CDR3 DNA sequence: TGTGCCAGTAGTATAAAGGTGGGACACAACACTGAAGCTTTCTTT. This encodes CASSIKVGHNTEAFF.

A few counts support this clone. The rearrangement links TRBV6-2 or TRBV6-3 to TRBJ1-4; weak D call: TRBD1 (6 bases). V was clipped by 7 bases and J by 0 bases, with 12 bases between them. The CDR3 runs to 15 residues. Germline CDR1 reads MNHEY; CDR2 reads SVGEGT. CDR3 loop: CASTPGQTTNEKLFF. DNA of the CDR3: TGTGCCAGCACCCCCGGACAGACAACTAATGAAAAACTGTTTTTT.

A note on this clone: This CDR3 is also generated by other DNA sequences in the sample. The chain is built from TRBV18 and TRBJ1-2, with 8 bases lining up with TRBD1. From germline, CDR1 is KGHSH and CDR2 LQKENI. V was pared by 3 bases and J by 8 bases, with 8 bases of the junction left unmatched. The CDR3 has 14 amino acids. The CDR3: CASSPEGQGGGYTF. CDR3 sequence (DNA): TGTGCCAGCTCACCCGAAGGACAGGGAGGCGGCTACACCTTC.

Concerning this clone: A read error may produce the germline difference seen at one junction end. This chain links TRBV24-1 with TRBJ1-5, with a possible D match to TRBD1 (6 bases). Germline CDR1 is KGHDR and CDR2 is SFDVKD. This CDR3 has 14 amino acids. The CDR3 protein is CATGDRSLNQPQHF. CDR3 nucleotides: TGTGCCACCGGTGACAGGAGCCTCAATCAGCCCCAGCATTTT.

The CDR3 protein is CSAPNYGYTF. The CDR3 region has the DNA TGCAGTGCCCCGAACTATGGCTACACCTTC. This sequence joins TRBV20-1 and TRBJ1-2, with unresolved D. Germline V gives CDR1 DFQATT, CDR2 SNEGSKA (reference sequence). V shed 6 bases and J shed 2 bases, with 4 bases lying between them. This CDR3 is 10 amino acids long.

CDR3 nucleotides: TGCACCAGCAGCAACCCGCGGGAGGGCCCCAATGAGCAGTTCTTC. It yields the protein CTSSNPREGPNEQFF. The chain links TRBV1 to TRBJ2-1; TRBD2 was called by the table and not checked on the DNA. TRBV1 is designated a pseudogene. This CDR3 comprises 15 residues.

This clone was seen just once. J is TRBJ2-1 and V is TRBV11-2; 11 bases are a match to TRBD2. V was pared by 1 base and J by 10 bases, with 6 bases of the junction left unmatched. This CDR3 comprises 15 residues. Germline V gene lookup returns CDR1 SGHAT and CDR2 FQNNGV. The CDR3: CASSLVTSGSIEQFF. CDR3 nucleotide sequence: TGTGCCAGCAGCTTAGTTACTAGCGGGAGTATCGAGCAGTTCTTC.

The CDR3 DNA reads TGTGCCAGCCGTCTCGAGCGGTCTAATAATTCACCCCTCCACTTT. It encodes CASRLERSNNSPLHF. The chain employs TRBV2 and TRBJ1-6, with D unresolved. Germline values: CDR1 SNHLY, CDR2 FYNNEI. V lost 8 bases to trimming and J lost 5 bases, with 16 bases between them. The CDR3 loop spans 15 amino acids. Filled out from reference TRBV2 and TRBJ1-6, the complete variable domain reads EPEVTQTPSHQVTQMGQEVILRCVPISNHLYFYWYRQILGQKVEFLVSFYNNEISEKSEIFDDQFSVERPDGSNFTLKIRSTKLEDSAMYFCASRLERSNNSPLHFGNGTRLTVT.

V usage is TRBV7-2 and J usage is TRBJ2-1; maybe TRBD2 (6 bases). Trimming removed 6 bases at V and 6 bases at J, with 21 bases between. CDR3 length: 16 residues. Germline V gene lookup returns CDR1 SGHTA and CDR2 FQGNSA. This CDR3 reads CASRPPGASDGNEQFF. The CDR3 DNA sequence: TGTGCCAGCAGGCCACCGGGAGCCTCCGATGGCAATGAGCAGTTCTTC.

This chain connects TRBV27 to TRBJ1-2; TRBD1 matches 7 bases. Trimming removed 3 bases from V and 6 bases from J; junction bases left unmatched: 4. The germline V gene has CDR1 MNHEY and CDR2 SMNVEV (reference sequence). CDR3 length: 13 amino acids. CDR3 sequence: CASSFQGGHGYTF. In nucleotides, the CDR3 is TGTGCCAGCAGTTTCCAGGGGGGCCATGGCTACACCTTC.

This chain joins TRBV2 and TRBJ2-5; D gene ambiguous. V was shortened by 1 base and J by 13 bases, with 10 bases between the two germline ends. The CDR3 has 11 residues. The germline gives CDR1 SNHLY, CDR2 FYNNEI. CDR3 protein: CASSEESQGYF. The CDR3 DNA reads TGTGCCAGCAGTGAAGAAAGTCAAGGGTACTTC.

This clone has a handful of counts. The V gene is TRBV7-2, the J gene TRBJ1-6; D is unclear. The germline CDR1 and CDR2 sequences are SGHTA and FQGNSA. Trimming shortened V by 5 bases and J by 0 bases, and 11 bases separated the two germline ends. The CDR3 is 16 amino acids. CDR3 nucleotide sequence: TGTGCCAGCAGCCCCTTAGAGGGCTCCTATAATTCACCCCTCCACTTT. The encoded protein is CASSPLEGSYNSPLHF.

Within the sample, this clone is medium-sized. Other DNA sequences in this sample translate to the same CDR3. The V call is TRBV15, the J call TRBJ1-6, with TRBD1 as a possible D gene (5 bases). This CDR3 region has 14 residues. Between the trimmed V and J ends, which lost 2 bases and 3 bases, there was a span of 5 bases. CDR1 LNHNV and CDR2 YYDKDF come from the germline V gene (reference sequence). The CDR3 coding sequence is TGTGCCACCAGCAGACAGGGCTATAATTCACCCCTCCACTTT. Translated, it gives CATSRQGYNSPLHF.